What follows are 21 T cell receptor beta chains derived from one specimen sequenced in a study of T cell changes during pregnancy in multiple sclerosis (dated by TCRdb to about 2019). The method was the immunoSEQ multiplex PCR assay. The table was pulled from immuneACCESS by TCRdb, which kept in-frame rearrangements only. Such tables lose some clones; where checked, under half of the loss comes from unresolved V genes, and the rest has no known cause. The sample table shows tens of thousands of clones, and approximately 95% are seen once. Of the sample, around 1.8% falls within the top ten clones. The starting material was peripheral blood, obtained after pregnancy. Every receptor here comes from a female donor in good health, enrolled as a control in a pregnancy study.

This clone was counted once. The rearrangement uses TRBV16 and TRBJ2-1, with 9 bases aligning to TRBD1. Germline assignment: CDR1 KGHSY and CDR2 FQNENV. CDR3 length: 16 residues. The trim removed 6 bases at V and 1 base at J, leaving 7 bases unmatched. CDR3 amino acids: CASSTQGARSYNEQFF. In nucleotides, the CDR3 is TGTGCCAGCAGTACACAGGGGGCGCGTTCCTACAATGAGCAGTTCTTC.

The V and J genes are TRBV4-1 and TRBJ2-5, with 10 bases identical to TRBD2. The CDR3 totals 16 residues. The germline CDR1 and CDR2 sequences are MGHRA and YSYEKL. The J segment lost 2 bases and the V segment lost 0 bases, leaving 3 bases of the junction unmatched. CDR3 DNA: TGCGCCAGCAGCCAAGAGGCTAGCGGGGGACAAGAGACCCAGTACTTC. It encodes CASSQEASGGQETQYF.

The chain joins TRBV11-3 to TRBJ2-7; the D gene is possibly TRBD2 (6 bases). V lost 1 base to trimming and J lost 6 bases, with 7 bases between them. The CDR3 loop spans 12 amino acids. CDR1 is SGHNT, CDR2 YENEEA, per germline. This chain's CDR3 is CASSLVGGEQYF. The CDR3 DNA follows: TGTGCCAGCAGCTTAGTGGGAGGCGAGCAGTACTTC.

This chain uses TRBV5-1 with TRBJ2-3, with D unclear. The CDR3 consists of 13 residues. Germline CDR1 and CDR2: SGHRS and YFSETQ. Trimming shortened V by 0 bases and J by 6 bases, and 8 bases separated the two germline ends. This CDR3 reads CASSLGSADTQYF. The CDR3 nucleotides are TGCGCCAGCAGCTTGGGGAGTGCGGATACGCAGTATTTT.

This clone is medium-sized in the sample. V usage is TRBV18 and J usage is TRBJ1-5; D is perhaps TRBD1 (6 bases). The V end was cut by 2 bases, the J end by 6 bases, with 17 bases between. Germline V gene lookup returns CDR1 KGHSH and CDR2 LQKENI. This CDR3 spans 16 amino acids. The DNA for the CDR3 is TGTGCCAGCTCACCATCGGGAACAGGGCAAGGTCAGCCCCAGCATTTT. Translated: CASSPSGTGQGQPQHF.

This clone was seen only once. The chain combines TRBV28 with TRBJ1-1, with 9 bases lining up with TRBD1. After removal of 3 bases from V and 6 bases from J, the junction contained 11 bases not matched to a gene. The CDR3 is 16 amino acids. The germline gives CDR1 MDHEN, CDR2 SYDVKM. CDR3 sequence (DNA): TGTGCCAGCAGTTTGGGACTCGGGACAGGGACGGCTGAAGCTTTCTTT. Its protein product is CASSLGLGTGTAEAFF.

The chain has TRBV2 and TRBJ2-5; D not resolved. The CDR3 has 14 amino acids. Trimming pared 6 bases from V and 0 bases from J, leaving 11 bases between. CDR1 and CDR2 from the germline V gene are SNHLY and FYNNEI. CDR3: CASRRQSYQETQYF. The CDR3 DNA reads TGTGCCAGCAGGAGGCAGTCGTACCAAGAGACCCAGTACTTC.

The chain uses TRBV2 and TRBJ1-1, with D possibly TRBD1 on 6 matching bases. This CDR3 has 13 residues. Germline V gene lookup returns CDR1 SNHLY and CDR2 FYNNEI. The V end was cut by 6 bases, the J end by 4 bases, with 12 bases between. CDR3 coding DNA: TGTGCCAGCAGCGCTACAGGGTCCACTGAAGCTTTCTTT. Protein: CASSATGSTEAFF.

The rearrangement uses TRBV5-1 and TRBJ1-4; D is undetermined. V dropped 2 bases and J dropped 5 bases, with 13 bases sitting between them. Germline V gene data show CDR1 as SGHRS and CDR2 as YFSETQ. The CDR3 is 15 amino acids. Here the CDR3 DNA reads TGCGCCAGCAGCTTATCTGGGGAGAAAAATGAAAAACTGTTTTTT. This sequence encodes CASSLSGEKNEKLFF.

The rearrangement joins TRBV2 to TRBJ2-1, with TRBD1 matching over 7 bases. The CDR3 covers 13 residues. With V trimmed by 5 bases and J by 5 bases, 3 bases remained unmatched. Germline V gene data show CDR1 as SNHLY and CDR2 as FYNNEI. The CDR3 DNA is TGTGCCAGCAGTAGAACAGGGGACAATGAGCAGTTCTTC. The encoded protein is CASSRTGDNEQFF.

The chain combines TRBV18 with TRBJ1-5; D uncertain. Per germline, CDR1 KGHSH and CDR2 LQKENI. The CDR3 is 13 amino acids. Trimming took off 6 bases at V and 3 bases at J, with 9 bases between the two ends. The CDR3 spells CASSAAPNQPQHF. CDR3 coding DNA: TGTGCCAGCTCGGCGGCCCCCAATCAGCCCCAGCATTTT.

The rearrangement joins TRBV5-1 to TRBJ2-7; weak D call: TRBD1 (5 bases). The CDR3 is 14 residues long. The V end lost 0 bases, the J end lost 5 bases, and 12 bases lay between the germline ends. The germline V gene encodes CDR1 SGHRS and CDR2 YFSETQ. For the CDR3, the DNA is TGCGCCAGCAGCTTGGGACAGTTGCCCAACGAGCAGTACTTC. Translated, it gives CASSLGQLPNEQYF. The full variable domain, in which reference TRBV5-1 and TRBJ2-7 provide the parts outside the CDR3, is KAGVTQTPRYLIKTRGQQVTLSCSPISGHRSVSWYQQTPGQGLQFLFEYFSETQRNKGNFPGRFSGRQFSNSRSEMNVSTLELGDSALYLCASSLGQLPNEQYFGPGTRLTVT.

The chain combines TRBV11-1 with TRBJ2-5; TRBD2 matches 11 bases. V lost 3 bases and J lost 4; bases outside the gene matches: 7. The CDR3 has 16 residues. Per the germline V gene, CDR1 is SGHAT and CDR2 is FQDESV (reference sequence). The DNA for the CDR3 is TGTGCCAGCAGCTTGGGGGGACTAGCGGATGGAGAGACCCAGTACTTC. This sequence encodes CASSLGGLADGETQYF.

V usage is TRBV28 and J usage is TRBJ2-3; no clear D. The CDR3 runs to 15 residues. V was clipped by 2 bases and J by 0 bases, with 9 bases between them. Germline V gives CDR1 MDHEN, CDR2 SYDVKM. CDR3 amino acids: CASSLAETSTDTQYF. The DNA for the CDR3 is TGTGCCAGCAGTTTAGCGGAGACTAGCACAGATACGCAGTATTTT.

This clone was counted a single time. This chain links TRBV7-9 with TRBJ2-7; D remains unclear. The CDR3 spans 15 residues. Germline V gene lookup returns CDR1 SEHNR and CDR2 FQNEAQ (reference sequence). Trimming shortened V by 5 bases and J by 0 bases, and 14 bases separated the two germline ends. The CDR3, as DNA: TGTGCCAGCAGCCCCTCGCCCGAGAGCTCCTACGAGCAGTACTTC. Its translation is CASSPSPESSYEQYF.

This chain links TRBV2 with TRBJ2-7; tentatively, D is TRBD1 (6 bases). Looked up from germline, CDR1 is SNHLY and CDR2 is FYNNEI. Trimming removed 7 bases at V and 3 bases at J, with 10 bases between. The CDR3 is 12 amino acids. Written as DNA, the CDR3 is TGTGCCAGCATCGAACAGGGCTACGAGCAGTACTTC. This encodes CASIEQGYEQYF.

This clone turned up a few times. This sequence joins TRBV2 and TRBJ1-1; TRBD1 matches 7 bases. The CDR3 contains 13 residues. V shed 11 bases and J 0 bases; nucleotides not matched to a gene: 6. Germline V gives CDR1 SNHLY, CDR2 FYNNEI. CDR3 DNA: TGTGCCGCCTCCAGGGGGGTGAACACTGAAGCTTTCTTT. It is translated as CAASRGVNTEAFF.

The J gene is TRBJ1-4, the V gene TRBV5-1; weak D call: TRBD1 (6 bases). Germline values: CDR1 SGHRS, CDR2 YFSETQ. The V and J ends lost 4 bases and 7 bases respectively, with 11 bases between them. The length of the CDR3 is 13 residues. CDR3 nucleotides: TGCGCCAGCAGCCCGGGAGGGGGTGAAAAACTGTTTTTT. Its translation is CASSPGGGEKLFF.

V gene TRBV29-1 combines with J gene TRBJ1-1; D is unclear. This CDR3 region has 10 residues. Germline V gene lookup returns CDR1 SQVTM and CDR2 ANQGSEA. Trimming took off 4 bases at V and 8 bases at J, with 8 bases between the two ends. CDR3 in amino acids: CSVVRVEAFF. The CDR3, as DNA: TGCAGCGTTGTACGAGTAGAAGCTTTCTTT.

The chain links TRBV7-9 to TRBJ2-3; D might be TRBD2 (6 bases). Germline V lookup: CDR1 SEHNR, CDR2 FQNEAQ (reference sequence). The CDR3 has 16 amino acids. Deletions cut 4 bases from V and 1 base from J, with 15 bases between. Here the CDR3 DNA reads TGTGCCAGCAGCTCCCTAAGGAGGGGCGGCACAGATACGCAGTATTTT. It yields the protein CASSSLRRGGTDTQYF.

V is TRBV27 and J is TRBJ2-3; tentative D call: TRBD2 (5 bases). The CDR3 length is 15 residues. The germline V gene encodes CDR1 MNHEY and CDR2 SMNVEV (reference sequence). Trimming shortened V by 5 bases and J by 2 bases, and 14 bases separated the two germline ends. The CDR3 sequence is CASSQDSFYTDTQYF. CDR3 coding DNA: TGTGCCAGCAGTCAGGACTCCTTTTACACAGATACGCAGTATTTT.